A single sample gave rise to the 2 T cell receptor beta chains below, sequenced in a study of cytomegalovirus exposure and HLA in healthy donors. PCR was performed using 60 Vbeta and 13 Jbeta primers. Clones were read by immunoSEQ multiplex PCR, and TCRdb kept only the in-frame ones, dropping some. Of 150,000 to 200,000 clones listed, roughly 80% are singletons. Specimen: PBMCs. The receptor source for this set is a middle-aged woman in good health and CMV-seronegative.

The gene calls are TRBV5-4 and TRBJ1-1; D might be TRBD1 (6 bases). The CDR3 runs to 16 residues. In germline, CDR1 is SGHNT, CDR2 YYREEE (reference sequence). V was cut by 0 bases and J by 3 bases, with 15 bases left in between. CDR3 nucleotide sequence: TGTGCCAGCAGCTTGGGCCCTACAGGGTCGGACACTGAAGCTTTCTTT. The encoded protein is CASSLGPTGSDTEAFF.

The chain has TRBV7-9 and TRBJ2-2; D unclear. This CDR3 contains 12 residues. Between the trimmed V and J ends, which lost 5 bases and 5 bases, there was a span of 6 bases. Per the germline V gene, CDR1 is SEHNR and CDR2 is FQNEAQ (reference sequence). In DNA form, the CDR3 reads TGTGCCAGCAGCCGCGGAACCGGGGAGCTGTTTTTT. Translated: CASSRGTGELFF.